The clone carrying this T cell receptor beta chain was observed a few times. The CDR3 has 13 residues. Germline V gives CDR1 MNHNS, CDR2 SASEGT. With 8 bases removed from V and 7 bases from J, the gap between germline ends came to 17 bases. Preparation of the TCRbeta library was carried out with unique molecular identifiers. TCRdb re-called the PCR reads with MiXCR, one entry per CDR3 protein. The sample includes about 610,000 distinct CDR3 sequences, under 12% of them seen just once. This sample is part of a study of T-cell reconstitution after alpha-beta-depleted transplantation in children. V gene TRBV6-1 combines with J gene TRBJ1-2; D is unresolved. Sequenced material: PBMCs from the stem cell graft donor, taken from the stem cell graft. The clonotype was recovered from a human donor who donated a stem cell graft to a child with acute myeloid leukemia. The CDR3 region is CASYSIREGGYTF. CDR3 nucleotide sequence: TGTGCCAGCTACTCCATCCGAGAGGGTGGCTACACCTTC.